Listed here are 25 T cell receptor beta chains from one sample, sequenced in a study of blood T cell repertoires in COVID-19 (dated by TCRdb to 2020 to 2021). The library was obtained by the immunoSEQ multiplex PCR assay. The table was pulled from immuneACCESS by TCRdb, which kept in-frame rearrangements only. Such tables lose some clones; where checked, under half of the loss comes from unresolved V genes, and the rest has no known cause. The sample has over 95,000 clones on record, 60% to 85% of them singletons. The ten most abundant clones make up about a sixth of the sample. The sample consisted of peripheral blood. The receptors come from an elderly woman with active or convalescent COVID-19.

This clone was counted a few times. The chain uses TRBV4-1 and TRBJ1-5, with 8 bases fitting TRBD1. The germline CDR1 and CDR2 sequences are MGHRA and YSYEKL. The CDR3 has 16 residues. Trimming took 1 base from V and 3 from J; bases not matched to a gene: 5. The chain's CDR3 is CASSQARGQDNQPQHF. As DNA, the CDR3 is TGCGCCAGCAGCCAAGCCAGGGGACAGGACAATCAGCCCCAGCATTTT.

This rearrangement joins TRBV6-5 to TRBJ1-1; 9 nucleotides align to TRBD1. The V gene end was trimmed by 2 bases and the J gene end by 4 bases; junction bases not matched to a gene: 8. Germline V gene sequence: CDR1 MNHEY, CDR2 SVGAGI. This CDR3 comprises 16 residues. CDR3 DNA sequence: TGTGCCAGCAGTTACCGGGACAGGGCGGTGGGCACTGAAGCTTTCTTT. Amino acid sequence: CASSYRDRAVGTEAFF.

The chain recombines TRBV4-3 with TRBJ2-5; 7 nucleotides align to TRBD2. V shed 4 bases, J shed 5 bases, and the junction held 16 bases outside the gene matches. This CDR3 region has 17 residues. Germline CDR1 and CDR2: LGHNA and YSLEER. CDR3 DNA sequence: TGCGCCAGCAGCCTAAGAGGTGGGGAGGGTAGCGGCGAGACCCAGTACTTC. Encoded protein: CASSLRGGEGSGETQYF.

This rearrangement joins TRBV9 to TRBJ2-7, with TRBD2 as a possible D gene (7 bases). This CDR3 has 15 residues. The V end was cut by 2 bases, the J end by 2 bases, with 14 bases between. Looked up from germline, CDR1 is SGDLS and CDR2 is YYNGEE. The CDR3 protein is CASSVGGGAPYEQYF. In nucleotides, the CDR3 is TGTGCCAGCAGCGTGGGTGGGGGGGCCCCCTACGAGCAGTACTTC.

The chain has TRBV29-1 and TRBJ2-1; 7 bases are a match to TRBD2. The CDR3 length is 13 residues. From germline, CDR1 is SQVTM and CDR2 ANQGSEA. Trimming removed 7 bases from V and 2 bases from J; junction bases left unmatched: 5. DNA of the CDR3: TGCAGCGCCGGGACTAAAACCTACAATGAGCAGTTCTTC. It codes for CSAGTKTYNEQFF.

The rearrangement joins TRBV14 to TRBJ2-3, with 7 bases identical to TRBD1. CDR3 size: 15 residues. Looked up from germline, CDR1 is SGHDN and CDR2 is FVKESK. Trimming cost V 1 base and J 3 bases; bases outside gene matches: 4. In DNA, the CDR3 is TGTGCCAGCAGCCAAGGGACAGGTTATACAGATACGCAGTATTTT. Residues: CASSQGTGYTDTQYF.

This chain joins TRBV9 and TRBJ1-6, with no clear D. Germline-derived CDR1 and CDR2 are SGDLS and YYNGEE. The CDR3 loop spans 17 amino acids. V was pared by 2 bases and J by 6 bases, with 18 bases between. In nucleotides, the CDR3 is TGTGCCAGCAGCGTTGGGTCGACTAATGAACTTAATTCACCCCTCCACTTT. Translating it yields CASSVGSTNELNSPLHF.

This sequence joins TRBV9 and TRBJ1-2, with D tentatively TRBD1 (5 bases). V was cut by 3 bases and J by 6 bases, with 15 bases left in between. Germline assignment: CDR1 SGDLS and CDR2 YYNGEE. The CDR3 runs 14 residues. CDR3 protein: CASSAATGPHGYTF. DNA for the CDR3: TGTGCCAGCAGCGCCGCTACAGGTCCCCATGGCTACACCTTC. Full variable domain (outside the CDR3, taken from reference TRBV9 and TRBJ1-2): DSGVTQTPKHLITATGQRVTLRCSPRSGDLSVYWYQQSLDQGLQFLIQYYNGEERAKGNILERFSAQQFPDLHSELNLSSLELGDSALYFCASSAATGPHGYTFGSGTRLTVV.

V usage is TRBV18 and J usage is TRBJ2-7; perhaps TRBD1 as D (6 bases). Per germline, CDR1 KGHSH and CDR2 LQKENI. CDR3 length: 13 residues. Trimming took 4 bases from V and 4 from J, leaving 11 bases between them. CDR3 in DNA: TGTGCCAGCTCACTGTGGACAGCGTACGAGCAGTACTTC. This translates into CASSLWTAYEQYF. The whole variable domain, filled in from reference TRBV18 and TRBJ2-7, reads NAGVMQNPRHLVRRRGQEARLRCSPMKGHSHVYWYRQLPEEGLKFMVYLQKENIIDESGMPKERFSAEFPKEGPSILRIQQVVRGDSAAYFCASSLWTAYEQYFGPGTRLTVT.

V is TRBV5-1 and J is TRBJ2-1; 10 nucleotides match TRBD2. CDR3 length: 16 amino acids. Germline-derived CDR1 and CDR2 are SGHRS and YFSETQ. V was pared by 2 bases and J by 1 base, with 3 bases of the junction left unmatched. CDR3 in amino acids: CASSFLAGESYNEQFF. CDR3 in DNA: TGCGCCAGCAGCTTCCTAGCGGGAGAGTCCTACAATGAGCAGTTCTTC.

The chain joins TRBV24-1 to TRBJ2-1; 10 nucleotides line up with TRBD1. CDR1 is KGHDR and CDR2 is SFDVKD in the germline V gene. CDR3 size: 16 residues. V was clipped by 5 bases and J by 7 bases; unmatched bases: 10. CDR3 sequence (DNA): TGTGCCACCAGTGCTACTCCGGGACAGGGGTTGAATGAGCAGTTCTTC. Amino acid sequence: CATSATPGQGLNEQFF.

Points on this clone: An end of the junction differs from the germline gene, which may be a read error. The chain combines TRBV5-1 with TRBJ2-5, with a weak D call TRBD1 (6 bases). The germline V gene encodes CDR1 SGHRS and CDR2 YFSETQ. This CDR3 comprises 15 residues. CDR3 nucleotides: TGTGCCAGCAGCCCGCGGACAGCTACTCAAGAGACCCAGTACTTC. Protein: CASSPRTATQETQYF.

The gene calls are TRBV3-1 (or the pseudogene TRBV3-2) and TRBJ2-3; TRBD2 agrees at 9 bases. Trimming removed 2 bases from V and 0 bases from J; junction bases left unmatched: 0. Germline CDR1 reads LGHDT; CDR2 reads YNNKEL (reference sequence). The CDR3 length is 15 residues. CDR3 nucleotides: TGTGCCAGCAGCCAAACTAGCGGGAGCACAGATACGCAGTATTTT. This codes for CASSQTSGSTDTQYF.

In nucleotides, the CDR3 is TGCGCCAGCAGCCCCTCTCCGGGAACGACCACCGGGGAGCTGTTTTTT. Translated, it gives CASSPSPGTTTGELFF. The gene calls are TRBV5-1 and TRBJ2-2; possible D gene TRBD2, 5 bases. Germline CDR1 SGHRS, CDR2 YFSETQ. V was clipped by 4 bases and J by 4 bases, with 17 bases between them. The CDR3 is made up of 16 amino acids.

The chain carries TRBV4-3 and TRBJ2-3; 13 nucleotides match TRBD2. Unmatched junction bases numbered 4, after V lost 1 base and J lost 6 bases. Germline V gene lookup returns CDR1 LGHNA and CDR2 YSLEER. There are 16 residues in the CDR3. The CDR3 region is CASSQGTSGRGDTQYF. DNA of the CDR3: TGCGCCAGCAGCCAAGGGACTAGCGGGAGAGGGGATACGCAGTATTTT.

Written as DNA, the CDR3 is TGCGCCAGCAGCTTGGTAGGGACTAGCTACGAGCAGTACTTC. Translating gives CASSLVGTSYEQYF. The chain is built from TRBV5-1 and TRBJ2-7; 8 positions match TRBD2. The CDR3 is 14 amino acids. J lost 3 bases, V lost 0 bases, and 2 bases had no gene match. CDR1 SGHRS and CDR2 YFSETQ come from the germline V gene.

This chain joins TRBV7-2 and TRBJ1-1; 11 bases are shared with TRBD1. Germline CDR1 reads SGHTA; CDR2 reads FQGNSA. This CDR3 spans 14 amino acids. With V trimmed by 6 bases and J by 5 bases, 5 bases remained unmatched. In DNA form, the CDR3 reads TGTGCCAGCAGGGACAGGGGGCTTGGGACTGAAGCTTTCTTT. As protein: CASRDRGLGTEAFF.

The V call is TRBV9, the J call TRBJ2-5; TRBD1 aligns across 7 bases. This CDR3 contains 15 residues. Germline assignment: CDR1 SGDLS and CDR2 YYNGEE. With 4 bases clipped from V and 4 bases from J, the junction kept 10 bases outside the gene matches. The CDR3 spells CASSQQTGLIETQYF. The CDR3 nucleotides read TGTGCCAGCAGCCAACAGACAGGGTTAATAGAGACCCAGTACTTC.

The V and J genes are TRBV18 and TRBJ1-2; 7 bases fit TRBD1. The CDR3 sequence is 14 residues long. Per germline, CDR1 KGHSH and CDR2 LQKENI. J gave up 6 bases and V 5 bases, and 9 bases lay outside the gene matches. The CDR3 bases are TGTGCCAGCTCAAAACTGACAGGGACGGATGGCTACACCTTC. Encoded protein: CASSKLTGTDGYTF.

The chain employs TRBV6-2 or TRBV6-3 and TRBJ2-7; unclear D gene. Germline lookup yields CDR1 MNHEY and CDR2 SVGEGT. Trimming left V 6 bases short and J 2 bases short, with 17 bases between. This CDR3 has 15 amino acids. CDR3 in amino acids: CASSPDNLPTYEQYF. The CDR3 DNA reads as TGTGCCAGCAGCCCTGACAACCTCCCAACCTACGAGCAGTACTTC.

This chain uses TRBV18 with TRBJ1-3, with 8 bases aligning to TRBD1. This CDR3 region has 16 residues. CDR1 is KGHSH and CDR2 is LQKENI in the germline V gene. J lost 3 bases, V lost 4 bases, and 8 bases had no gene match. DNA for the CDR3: TGTGCCAGCTCACAGACAGGGGTATTTTATGGAAACACCATATATTTT. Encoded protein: CASSQTGVFYGNTIYF.

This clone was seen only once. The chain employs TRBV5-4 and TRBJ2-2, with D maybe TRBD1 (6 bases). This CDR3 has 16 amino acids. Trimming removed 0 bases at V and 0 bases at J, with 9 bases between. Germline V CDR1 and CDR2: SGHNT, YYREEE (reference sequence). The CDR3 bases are TGTGCCAGCAGCTTGGGAGGGACACCGAACACCGGGGAGCTGTTTTTT. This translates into CASSLGGTPNTGELFF.

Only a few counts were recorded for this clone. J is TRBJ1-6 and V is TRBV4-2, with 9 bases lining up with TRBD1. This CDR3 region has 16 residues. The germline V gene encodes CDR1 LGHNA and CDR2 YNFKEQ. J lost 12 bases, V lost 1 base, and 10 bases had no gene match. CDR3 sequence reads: CASSQAGGTGMRPLHF. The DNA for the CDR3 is TGTGCCAGCAGCCAAGCGGGCGGGACAGGGATGAGACCCCTCCACTTT.

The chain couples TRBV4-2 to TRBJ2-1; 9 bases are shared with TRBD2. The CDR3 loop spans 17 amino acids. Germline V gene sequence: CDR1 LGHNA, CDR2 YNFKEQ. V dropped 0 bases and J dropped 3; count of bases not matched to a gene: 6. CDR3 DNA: TGTGCCAGCAGCCAAGATTTAGCTAGCGGGATCTACAATGAGCAGTTCTTC. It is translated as CASSQDLASGIYNEQFF.

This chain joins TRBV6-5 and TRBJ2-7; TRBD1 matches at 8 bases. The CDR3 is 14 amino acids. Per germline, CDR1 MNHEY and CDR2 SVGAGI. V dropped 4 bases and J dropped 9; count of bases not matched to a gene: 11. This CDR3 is CASSSTGGAGRQYF. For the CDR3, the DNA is TGTGCCAGCAGTTCCACAGGGGGTGCCGGAAGGCAGTACTTC.